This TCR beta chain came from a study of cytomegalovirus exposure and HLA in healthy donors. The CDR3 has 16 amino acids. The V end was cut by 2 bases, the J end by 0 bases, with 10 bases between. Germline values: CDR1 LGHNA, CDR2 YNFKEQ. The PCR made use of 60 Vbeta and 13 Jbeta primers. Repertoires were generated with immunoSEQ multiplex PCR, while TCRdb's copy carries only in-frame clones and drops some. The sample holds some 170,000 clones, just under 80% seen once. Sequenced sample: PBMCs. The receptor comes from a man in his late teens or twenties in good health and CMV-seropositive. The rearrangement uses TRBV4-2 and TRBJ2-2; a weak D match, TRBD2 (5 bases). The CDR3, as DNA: TGTGCCAGCAGCCAACGGGGAGCCCCGAACACCGGGGAGCTGTTTTTT. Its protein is CASSQRGAPNTGELFF.